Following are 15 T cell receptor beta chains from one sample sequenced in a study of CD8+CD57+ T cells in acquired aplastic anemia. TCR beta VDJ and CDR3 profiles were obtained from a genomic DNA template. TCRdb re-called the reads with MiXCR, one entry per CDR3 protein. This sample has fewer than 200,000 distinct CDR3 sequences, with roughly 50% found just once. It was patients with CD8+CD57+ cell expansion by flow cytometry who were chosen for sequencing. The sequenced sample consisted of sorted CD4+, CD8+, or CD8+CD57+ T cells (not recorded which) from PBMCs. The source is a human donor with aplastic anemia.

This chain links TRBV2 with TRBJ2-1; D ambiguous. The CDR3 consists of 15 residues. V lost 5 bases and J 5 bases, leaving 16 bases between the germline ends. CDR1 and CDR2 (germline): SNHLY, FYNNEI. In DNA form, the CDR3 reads TGTGCCAGCAGTTCAGAGGTGGAGCAGGACAATGAGCAGTTCTTC. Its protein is CASSSEVEQDNEQFF.

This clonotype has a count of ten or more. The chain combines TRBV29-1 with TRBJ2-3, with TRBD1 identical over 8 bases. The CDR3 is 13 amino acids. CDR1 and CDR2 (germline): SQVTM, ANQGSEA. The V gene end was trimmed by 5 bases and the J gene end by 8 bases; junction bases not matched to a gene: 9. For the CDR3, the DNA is TGCAGCGTTAACAGGGGGACTCCGGCTACGCAGTATTTT. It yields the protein CSVNRGTPATQYF.

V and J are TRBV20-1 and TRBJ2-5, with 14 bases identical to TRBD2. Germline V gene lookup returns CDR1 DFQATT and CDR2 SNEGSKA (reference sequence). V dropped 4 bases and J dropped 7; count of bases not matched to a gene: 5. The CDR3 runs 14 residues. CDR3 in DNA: TGCAGTGCTATGCCGACTAGCGGGAGGGGGACCCAGTACTTC. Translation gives CSAMPTSGRGTQYF.

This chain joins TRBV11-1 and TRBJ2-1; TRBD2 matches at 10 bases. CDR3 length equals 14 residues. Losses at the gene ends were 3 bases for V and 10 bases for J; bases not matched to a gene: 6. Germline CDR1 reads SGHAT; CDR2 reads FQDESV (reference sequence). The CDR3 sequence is CASSFQTSGPEQFF. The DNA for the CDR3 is TGTGCCAGCAGCTTCCAGACTAGCGGGCCGGAGCAGTTCTTC.

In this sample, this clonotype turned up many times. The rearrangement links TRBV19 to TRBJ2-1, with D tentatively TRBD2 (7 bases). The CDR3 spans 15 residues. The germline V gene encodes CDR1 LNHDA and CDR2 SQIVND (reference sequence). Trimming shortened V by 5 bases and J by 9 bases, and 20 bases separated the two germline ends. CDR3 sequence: CASSRPMGGASEQFF. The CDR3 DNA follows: TGTGCCAGTAGTCGCCCTATGGGGGGGGCCTCTGAGCAGTTCTTC.

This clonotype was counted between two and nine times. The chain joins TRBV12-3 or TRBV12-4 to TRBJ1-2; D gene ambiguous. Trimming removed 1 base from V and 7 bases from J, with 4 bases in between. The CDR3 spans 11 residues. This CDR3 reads CASSLGGGYTF. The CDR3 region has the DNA TGTGCCAGCAGTTTAGGCGGTGGCTACACCTTC.

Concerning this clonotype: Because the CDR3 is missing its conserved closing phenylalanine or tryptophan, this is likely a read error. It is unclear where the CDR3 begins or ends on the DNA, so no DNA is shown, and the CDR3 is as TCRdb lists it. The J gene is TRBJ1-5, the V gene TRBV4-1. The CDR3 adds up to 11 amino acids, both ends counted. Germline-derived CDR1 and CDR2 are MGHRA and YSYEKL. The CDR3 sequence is CASSQLRATRG.

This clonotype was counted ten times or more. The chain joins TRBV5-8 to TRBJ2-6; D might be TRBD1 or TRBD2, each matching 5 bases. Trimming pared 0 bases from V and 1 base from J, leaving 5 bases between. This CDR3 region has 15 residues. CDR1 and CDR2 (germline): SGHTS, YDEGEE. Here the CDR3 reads CASSLGGSGANVLTF. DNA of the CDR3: TGTGCCAGCAGCTTGGGGGGGTCTGGGGCCAACGTCCTGACTTTC. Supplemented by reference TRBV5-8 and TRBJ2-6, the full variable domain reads EAGVTQSPTHLIKTRGQQATLRCSPISGHTSVYWYQQALGLGLQFLLWYDEGEERNRGNFPPRFSGRQFPNYSSELNVNALELEDSALYLCASSLGGSGANVLTFGAGSRLTVL.

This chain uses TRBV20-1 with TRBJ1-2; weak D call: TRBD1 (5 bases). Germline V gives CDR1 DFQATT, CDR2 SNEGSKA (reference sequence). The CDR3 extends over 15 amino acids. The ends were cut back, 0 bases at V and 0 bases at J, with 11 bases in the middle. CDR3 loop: CSAREGAETNYGYTF. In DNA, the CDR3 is TGCAGTGCTAGAGAAGGGGCAGAAACTAACTATGGCTACACCTTC.

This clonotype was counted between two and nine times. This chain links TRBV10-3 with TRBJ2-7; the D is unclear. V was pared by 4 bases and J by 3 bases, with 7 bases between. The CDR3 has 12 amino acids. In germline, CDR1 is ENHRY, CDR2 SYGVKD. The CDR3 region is CAISGTSYEQYF. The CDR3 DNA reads TGTGCCATCAGTGGGACCAGCTACGAGCAGTACTTC.

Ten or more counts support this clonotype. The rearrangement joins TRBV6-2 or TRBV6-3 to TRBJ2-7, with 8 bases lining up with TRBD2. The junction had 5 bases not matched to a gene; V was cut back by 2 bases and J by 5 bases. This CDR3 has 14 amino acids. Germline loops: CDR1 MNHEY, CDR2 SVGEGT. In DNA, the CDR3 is TGTGCCAGCAGTTACGCGGGGGGAGTCCACGAGCAGTACTTC. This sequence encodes CASSYAGGVHEQYF.

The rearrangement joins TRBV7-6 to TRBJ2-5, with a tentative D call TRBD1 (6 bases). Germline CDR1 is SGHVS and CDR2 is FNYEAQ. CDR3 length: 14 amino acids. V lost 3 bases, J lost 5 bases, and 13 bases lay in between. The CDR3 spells CASSFEGDTETQYF. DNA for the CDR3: TGTGCCAGCAGCTTTGAGGGGGATACTGAGACCCAGTACTTC.

CDR3 sequence: CSVQTGGAYEQYF. As DNA, the CDR3 is TGCAGCGTTCAGACAGGGGGCGCGTACGAGCAGTACTTC. The V and J genes are TRBV29-1 and TRBJ2-7, with 10 bases lining up with TRBD1. The CDR3 contains 13 residues. V gave up 5 bases and J gave up 4 bases; unmatched junction bases: 5. CDR1 and CDR2 from the germline V gene are SQVTM and ANQGSEA.

CDR3 in amino acids: CRGEQGSNTEAFF. For the CDR3, the DNA is TGCAGGGGAGAACAGGGTTCGAACACTGAAGCTTTCTTT. V and J are TRBV20-1 and TRBJ1-1, with a tentative D call TRBD1 (6 bases). Germline loops: CDR1 DFQATT, CDR2 SNEGSKA (reference sequence). This CDR3 spans 13 amino acids.

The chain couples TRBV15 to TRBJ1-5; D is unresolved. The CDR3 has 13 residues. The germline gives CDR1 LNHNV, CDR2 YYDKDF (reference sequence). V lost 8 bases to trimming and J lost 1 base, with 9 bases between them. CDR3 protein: CATGSDSNQPQHF. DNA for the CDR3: TGTGCCACCGGATCGGACAGCAATCAGCCCCAGCATTTT.